This T cell receptor (beta chain) is drawn from a study of blood T cell repertoires in COVID-19. The overall study: Collection of acute and convalescent COVID-19 samples took place in the United States, Italy and Spain.

How the authors handled the data: Amplification of reference gene primers was used by the study to estimate nucleated cell counts. Clones were sequenced by immunoSEQ multiplex PCR, and TCRdb holds only the in-frame ones, with some missing. Clonal size and the V and J genes are those of that table, whereas D and trimming came from the DNA. Of approximately 470,000 clones listed, roughly 88% are singletons. The germline CDR1 and CDR2 sequences are SGHRS and YFSETQ. Trimming shortened V by 2 bases and J by 2 bases, and 17 bases separated the two germline ends. The CDR3 totals 16 residues. Material for sequencing was peripheral blood. This chain joins TRBV5-1 and TRBJ2-7; D not certain. The clonotype comes from a human donor in a cohort sampled during active COVID-19. Here the CDR3 reads CASSLRNGPDPYEQYF. The CDR3 DNA sequence: TGCGCCAGCAGCTTACGTAATGGGCCGGATCCCTACGAGCAGTACTTC.